One TCR beta chain is described in this entry. Its antigen is as yet unknown. The sample originates from a study of blood T cells in healthy people across ages. Using a J-beta primer mix together with a sample-barcoded 5' primer, a second PCR was run for 7 to 11 cycles. One entry per CDR3 protein results from TCRdb running MiXCR on the 5' RACE reads. The profile shows about 1,600,000 distinct CDR3 sequences, 40% to 50% of them singletons. Whole-study results and caveats: Per million T cells, the diversity of TCR beta decreased roughly linearly as age advanced. Estimates of diversity drawn from one million T cells were considered underestimates.

The receptor was derived from a woman between 18 and 30 years old in good health. Sequencing input: blood.

The CDR3 is CASSHPGTGGRQPQHF. For the CDR3, the DNA is TGCGCCAGCAGCCATCCCGGCACAGGGGGCCGGCAGCCCCAGCATTTT. The chain is built from TRBV4-1 and TRBJ1-5, with 9 bases that match TRBD1. CDR3 length: 16 residues. Germline-derived CDR1 and CDR2 are MGHRA and YSYEKL. J was trimmed by 7 bases and V by 3 bases; bases with no gene match: 10.